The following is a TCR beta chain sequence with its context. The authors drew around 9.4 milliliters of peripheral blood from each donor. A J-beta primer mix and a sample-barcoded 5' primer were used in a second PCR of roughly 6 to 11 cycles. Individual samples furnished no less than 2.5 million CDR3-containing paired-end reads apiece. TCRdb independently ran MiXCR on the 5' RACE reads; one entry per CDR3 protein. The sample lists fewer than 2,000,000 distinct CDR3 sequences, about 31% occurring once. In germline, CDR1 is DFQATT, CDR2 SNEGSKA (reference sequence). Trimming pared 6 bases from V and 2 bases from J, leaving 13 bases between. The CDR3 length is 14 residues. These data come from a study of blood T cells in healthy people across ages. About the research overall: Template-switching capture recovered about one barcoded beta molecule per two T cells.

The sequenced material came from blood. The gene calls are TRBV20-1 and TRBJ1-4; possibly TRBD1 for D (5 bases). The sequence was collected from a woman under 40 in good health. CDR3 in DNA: TGCAGTGCGGGGCTTGGGCAGACTAATGAAAAACTGTTTTTT. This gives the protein CSAGLGQTNEKLFF.